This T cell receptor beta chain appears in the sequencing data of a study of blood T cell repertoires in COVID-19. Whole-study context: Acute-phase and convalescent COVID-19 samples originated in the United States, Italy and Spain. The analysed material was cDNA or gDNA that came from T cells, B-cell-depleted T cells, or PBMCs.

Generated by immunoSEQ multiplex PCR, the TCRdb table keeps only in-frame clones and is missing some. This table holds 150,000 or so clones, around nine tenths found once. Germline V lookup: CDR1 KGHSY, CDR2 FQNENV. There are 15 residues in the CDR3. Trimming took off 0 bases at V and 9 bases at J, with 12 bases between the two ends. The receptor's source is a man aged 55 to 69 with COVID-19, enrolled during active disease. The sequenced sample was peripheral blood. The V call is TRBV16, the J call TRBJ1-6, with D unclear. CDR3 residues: CASSQSPGTGSPLHF. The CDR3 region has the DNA TGTGCCAGCAGCCAATCCCCGGGTACGGGTTCACCCCTCCACTTT.